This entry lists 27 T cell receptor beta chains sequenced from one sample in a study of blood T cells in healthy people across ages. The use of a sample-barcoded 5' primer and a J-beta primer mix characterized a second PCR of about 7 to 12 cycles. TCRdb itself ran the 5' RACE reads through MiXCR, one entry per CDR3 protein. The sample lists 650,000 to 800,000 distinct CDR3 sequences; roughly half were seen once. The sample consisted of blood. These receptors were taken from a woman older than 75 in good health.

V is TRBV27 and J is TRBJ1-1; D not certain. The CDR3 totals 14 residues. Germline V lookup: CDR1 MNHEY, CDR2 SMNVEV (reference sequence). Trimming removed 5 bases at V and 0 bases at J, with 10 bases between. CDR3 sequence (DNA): TGTGCCAGCAGTCCTGAACATTTGAACACTGAAGCTTTCTTT. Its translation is CASSPEHLNTEAFF.

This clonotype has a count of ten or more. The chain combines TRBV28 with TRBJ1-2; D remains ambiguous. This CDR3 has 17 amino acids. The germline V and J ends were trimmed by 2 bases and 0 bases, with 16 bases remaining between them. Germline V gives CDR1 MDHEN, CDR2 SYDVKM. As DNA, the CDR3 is TGTGCCAGCAGTTTACCTGGACTGAAGGCGGCTAACTATGGCTACACCTTC. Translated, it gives CASSLPGLKAANYGYTF.

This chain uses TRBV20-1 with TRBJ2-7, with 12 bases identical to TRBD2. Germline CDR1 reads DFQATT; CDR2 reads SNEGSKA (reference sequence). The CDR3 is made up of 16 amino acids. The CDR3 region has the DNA TGCAGCACTCTAGATACGACTAGCGGGAGACCCTACGAGCAGTACTTC. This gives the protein CSTLDTTSGRPYEQYF.

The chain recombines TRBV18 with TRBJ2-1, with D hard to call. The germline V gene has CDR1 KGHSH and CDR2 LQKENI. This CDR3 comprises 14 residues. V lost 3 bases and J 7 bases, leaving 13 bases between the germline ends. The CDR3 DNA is TGTGCCAGCTCACCCTACGAAAATTTGAATGAGCAGTTCTTC. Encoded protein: CASSPYENLNEQFF.

CDR3 bases: TGTGCCAGCAGTTGGATGAACACTGAAGCTTTCTTT. Its protein is CASSWMNTEAFF. The chain employs TRBV12-3 or TRBV12-4 and TRBJ1-1; D remains ambiguous. V was trimmed by 4 bases and J by 0 bases, leaving 3 bases between them. The CDR3 runs 12 residues.

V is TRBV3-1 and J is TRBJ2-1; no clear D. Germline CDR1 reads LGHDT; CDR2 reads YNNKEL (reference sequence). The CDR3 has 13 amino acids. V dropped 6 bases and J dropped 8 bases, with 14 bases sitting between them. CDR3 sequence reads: CASSYGPGHEQFF. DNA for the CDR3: TGTGCCAGCAGTTACGGACCGGGTCATGAGCAGTTCTTC.

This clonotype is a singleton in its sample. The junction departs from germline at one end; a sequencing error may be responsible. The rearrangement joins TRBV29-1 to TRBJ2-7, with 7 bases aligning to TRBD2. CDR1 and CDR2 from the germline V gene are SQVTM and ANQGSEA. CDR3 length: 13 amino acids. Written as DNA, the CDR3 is TGCAGCGCTGAAGAAGTCGGGGGGAATGAGCAGTACTTC. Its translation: CSAEEVGGNEQYF.

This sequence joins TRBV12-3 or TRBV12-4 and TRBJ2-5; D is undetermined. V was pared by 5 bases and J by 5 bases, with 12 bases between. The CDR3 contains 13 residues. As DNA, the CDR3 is TGTGCCAGCAGTAATTCGCGGCGGGAGACCCAGTACTTC. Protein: CASSNSRRETQYF.

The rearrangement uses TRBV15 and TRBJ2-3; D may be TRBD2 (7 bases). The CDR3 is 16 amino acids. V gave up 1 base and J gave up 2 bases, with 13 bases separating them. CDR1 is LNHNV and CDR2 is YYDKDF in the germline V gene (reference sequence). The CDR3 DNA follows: TGTGCCACCAGCAGAGGGGGGGGACATTCCACAGATACGCAGTATTTT. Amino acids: CATSRGGGHSTDTQYF.

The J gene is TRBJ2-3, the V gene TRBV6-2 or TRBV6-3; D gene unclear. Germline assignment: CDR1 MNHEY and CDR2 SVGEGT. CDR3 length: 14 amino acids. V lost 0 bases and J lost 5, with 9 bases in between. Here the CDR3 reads CASSYSSSGDTQYF. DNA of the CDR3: TGTGCCAGCAGTTACTCCTCCTCGGGAGATACGCAGTATTTT.

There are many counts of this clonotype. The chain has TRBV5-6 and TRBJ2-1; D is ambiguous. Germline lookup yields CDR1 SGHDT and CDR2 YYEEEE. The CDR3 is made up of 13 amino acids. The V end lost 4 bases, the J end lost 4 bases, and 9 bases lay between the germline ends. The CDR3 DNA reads TGTGCCAGCAGCCGAACCAGGTACAATGAGCAGTTCTTC. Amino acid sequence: CASSRTRYNEQFF.

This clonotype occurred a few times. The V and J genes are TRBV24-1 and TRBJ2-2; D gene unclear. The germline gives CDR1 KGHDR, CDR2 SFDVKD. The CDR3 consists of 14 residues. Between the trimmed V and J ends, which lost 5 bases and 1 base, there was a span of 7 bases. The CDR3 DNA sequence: TGTGCCACCAGTGGGGCGCAGAACACCGGGGAGCTGTTTTTT. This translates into CATSGAQNTGELFF.

The CDR3, as DNA: TGTGCCAGCAGTTTTACATCCTCCGGCGAAAAACTGTTTTTT. Translated: CASSFTSSGEKLFF. The genes are TRBV12-3 or TRBV12-4 and TRBJ1-4; D unresolved. This CDR3 is 14 amino acids long. V was pared by 3 bases and J by 8 bases, with 13 bases between.

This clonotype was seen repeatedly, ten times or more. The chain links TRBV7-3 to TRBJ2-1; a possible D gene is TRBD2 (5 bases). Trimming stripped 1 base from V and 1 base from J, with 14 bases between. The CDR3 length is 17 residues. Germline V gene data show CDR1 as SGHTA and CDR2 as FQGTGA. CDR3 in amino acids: CASSLKAAGLSYNEQFF. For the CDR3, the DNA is TGTGCCAGCAGCTTAAAAGCCGCGGGCTTGTCCTACAATGAGCAGTTCTTC.

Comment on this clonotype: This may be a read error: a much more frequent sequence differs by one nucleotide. The CDR3 nucleotides are TGTGCCAGCAGCGTCAGACAGGGACAGCCCCAGCATTTT. Translation: CASSVRQGQPQHF. The chain links TRBV7-2 to TRBJ1-5; 7 bases are shared with TRBD1. The germline V gene has CDR1 SGHTA and CDR2 FQGNSA. V shed 5 bases and J 7 bases; nucleotides not matched to a gene: 5. The CDR3 consists of 13 residues.

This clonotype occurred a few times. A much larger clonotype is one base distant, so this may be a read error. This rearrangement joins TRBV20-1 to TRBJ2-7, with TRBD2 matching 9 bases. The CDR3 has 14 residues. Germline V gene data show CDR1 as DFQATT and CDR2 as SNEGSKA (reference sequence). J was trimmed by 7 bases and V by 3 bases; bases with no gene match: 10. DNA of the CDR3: TGCAGTGCTAGGGCCGGGACTAGCCACAATGAGCAGTACTTC. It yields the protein CSARAGTSHNEQYF.

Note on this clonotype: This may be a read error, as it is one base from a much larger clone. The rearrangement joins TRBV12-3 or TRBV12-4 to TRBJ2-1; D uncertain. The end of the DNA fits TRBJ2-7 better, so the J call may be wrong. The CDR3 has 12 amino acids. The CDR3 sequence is CATRINYNEQYF. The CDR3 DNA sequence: TGTGCCACCCGAATCAATTACAATGAGCAGTACTTC.

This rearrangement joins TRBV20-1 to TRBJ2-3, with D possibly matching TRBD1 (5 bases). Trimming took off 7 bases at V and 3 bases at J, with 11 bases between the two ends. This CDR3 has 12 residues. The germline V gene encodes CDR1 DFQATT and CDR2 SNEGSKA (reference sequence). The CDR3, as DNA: TGCAGTGTTCAAGGGGCGACAGATACGCAGTATTTT. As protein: CSVQGATDTQYF.

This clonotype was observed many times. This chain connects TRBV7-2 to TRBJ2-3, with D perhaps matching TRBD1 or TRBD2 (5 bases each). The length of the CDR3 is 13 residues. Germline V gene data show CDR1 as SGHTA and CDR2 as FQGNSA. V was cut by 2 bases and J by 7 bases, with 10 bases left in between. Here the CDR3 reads CASSLLRGNTQYF. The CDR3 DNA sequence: TGTGCCAGCAGCTTATTGAGGGGAAATACGCAGTATTTT.

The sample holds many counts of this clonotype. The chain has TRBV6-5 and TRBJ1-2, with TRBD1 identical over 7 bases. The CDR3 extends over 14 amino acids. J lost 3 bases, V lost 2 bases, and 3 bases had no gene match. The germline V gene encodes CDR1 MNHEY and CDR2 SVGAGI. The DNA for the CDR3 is TGTGCCAGCAGTTACGCGGGACAGTACTATGGCTACACCTTC. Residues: CASSYAGQYYGYTF.

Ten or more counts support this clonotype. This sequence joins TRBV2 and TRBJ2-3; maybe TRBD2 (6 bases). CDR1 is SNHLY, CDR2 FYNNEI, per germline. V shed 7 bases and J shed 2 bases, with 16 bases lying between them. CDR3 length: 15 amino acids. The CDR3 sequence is CASTRGGGPTDTQYF. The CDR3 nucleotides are TGTGCCAGCACCCGTGGGGGAGGCCCCACAGATACGCAGTATTTT.

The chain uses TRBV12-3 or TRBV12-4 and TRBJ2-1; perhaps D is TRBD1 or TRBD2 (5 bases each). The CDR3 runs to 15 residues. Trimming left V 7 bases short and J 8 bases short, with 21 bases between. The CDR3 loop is CASIGVRGEVYEQFF. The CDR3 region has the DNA TGTGCCAGCATCGGCGTAAGGGGAGAGGTATATGAGCAGTTCTTC.

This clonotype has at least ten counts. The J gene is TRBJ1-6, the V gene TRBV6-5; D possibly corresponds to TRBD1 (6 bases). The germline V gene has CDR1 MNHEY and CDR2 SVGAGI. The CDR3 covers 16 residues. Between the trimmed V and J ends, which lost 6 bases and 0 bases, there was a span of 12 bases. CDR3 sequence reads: CASSQAGASYNSPLHF. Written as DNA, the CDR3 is TGTGCCAGCAGCCAGGCGGGGGCCTCCTATAATTCACCCCTCCACTTT.

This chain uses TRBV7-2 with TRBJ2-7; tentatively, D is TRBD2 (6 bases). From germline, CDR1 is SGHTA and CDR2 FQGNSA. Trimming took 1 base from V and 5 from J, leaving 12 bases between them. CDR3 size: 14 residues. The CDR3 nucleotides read TGTGCCAGCAGCTTAGTAGGAGGGGACGACGAGCAGTACTTC. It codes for CASSLVGGDDEQYF.

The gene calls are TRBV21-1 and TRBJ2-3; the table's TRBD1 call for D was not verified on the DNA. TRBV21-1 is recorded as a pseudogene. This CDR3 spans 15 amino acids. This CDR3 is CASSKARGAADTQYF. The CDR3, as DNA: TGTGCCAGCAGCAAAGCTAGAGGGGCGGCAGATACGCAGTATTTT.

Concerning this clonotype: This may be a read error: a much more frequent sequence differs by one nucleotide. The CDR3 bases are TGTGCCACCTCGACAATAGCGGAACACGTCAATGAGCAGTACTTC. This gives the protein CATSTIAEHVNEQYF. The genes are TRBV24-1 and TRBJ2-1; D is perhaps TRBD2 (6 bases). The J call may be mistaken, given a closer DNA end match to TRBJ2-7. CDR1 and CDR2 from the germline V gene are KGHDR and SFDVKD. The CDR3 length is 15 residues.

The CDR3 spells CASSSMGTDYNEQYF. CDR3 coding DNA: TGCGCCAGCAGCTCCATGGGGACAGACTACAATGAGCAGTACTTC. The chain uses TRBV5-1 and TRBJ2-1, with 7 bases fitting TRBD1. The J call may be mistaken, given a closer DNA end match to TRBJ2-7. The germline CDR1 and CDR2 sequences are SGHRS and YFSETQ. The CDR3 totals 15 residues.